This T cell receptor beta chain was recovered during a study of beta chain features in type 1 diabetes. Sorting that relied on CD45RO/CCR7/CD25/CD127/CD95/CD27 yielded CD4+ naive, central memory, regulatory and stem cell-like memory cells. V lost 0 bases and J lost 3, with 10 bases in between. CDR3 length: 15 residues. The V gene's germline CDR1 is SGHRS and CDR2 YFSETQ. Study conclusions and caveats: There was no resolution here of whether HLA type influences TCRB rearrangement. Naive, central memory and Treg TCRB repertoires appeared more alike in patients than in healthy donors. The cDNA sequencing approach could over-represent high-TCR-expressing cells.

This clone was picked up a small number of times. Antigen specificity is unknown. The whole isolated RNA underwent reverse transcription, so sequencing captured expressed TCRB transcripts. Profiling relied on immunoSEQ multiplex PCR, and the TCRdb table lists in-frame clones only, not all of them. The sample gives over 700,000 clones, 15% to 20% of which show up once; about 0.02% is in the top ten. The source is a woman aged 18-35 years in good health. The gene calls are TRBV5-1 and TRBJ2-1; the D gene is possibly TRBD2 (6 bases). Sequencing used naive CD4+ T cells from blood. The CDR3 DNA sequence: TGCGCCAGCAGCTTGGTTGCTAGCGTCTACAATGAGCAGTTCTTC. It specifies CASSLVASVYNEQFF.